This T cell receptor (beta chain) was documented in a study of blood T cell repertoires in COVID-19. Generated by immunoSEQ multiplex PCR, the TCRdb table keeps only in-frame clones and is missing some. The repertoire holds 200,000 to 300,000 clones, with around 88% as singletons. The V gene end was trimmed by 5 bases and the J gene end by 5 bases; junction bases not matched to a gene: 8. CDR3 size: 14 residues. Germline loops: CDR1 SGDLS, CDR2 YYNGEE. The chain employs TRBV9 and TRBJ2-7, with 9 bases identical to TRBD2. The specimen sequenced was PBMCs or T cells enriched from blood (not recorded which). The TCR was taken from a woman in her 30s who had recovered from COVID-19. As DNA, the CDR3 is TGTGCCAGCAGTCCCGGCGGGAGGGCCCACGAGCAGTACTTC. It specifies CASSPGGRAHEQYF.